This entry describes one TCR beta chain. Its antigen is unidentified. Germline loops: CDR1 SGHDT, CDR2 YYEEEE. The V and J ends lost 3 bases and 4 bases, in that order; junction bases with no gene match: 8. The CDR3 extends over 16 amino acids. This sample stems from a study of cytomegalovirus exposure and HLA in healthy donors. Overall study: Genotyping of some 400 donors showed that 80% to 90% belonged to the Caucasian-associated ancestry cluster. Overall study results and limits: Researchers reported in a later analysis that common viral pathogens appeared linked to several top clusters.

13 Jbeta primers and 60 Vbeta primers were used for the PCR. Original processing notes: In a later analysis, the count reached 80 million or so unique TCR beta chains, with 9 million to 11 million shared. The protocol was immunoSEQ multiplex PCR, while the TCRdb copy is restricted to in-frame clones and leaves out a portion. D and trimming were read from the DNA, whereas the V and J calls and clone size are those reported in that table. The record lists approximately 120,000 clones, of which the ten most abundant hold approximately 0.93%. The TCR originated in a man aged 18 to 30 in good health and CMV-seronegative. This sequence joins TRBV5-6 and TRBJ2-3; 10 bases agree with TRBD1. What was sequenced was PBMCs. The CDR3 DNA is TGTGCCAGCAGCTCGCCAAGGACAGGGGGATCAGATACGCAGTATTTT. Translation gives CASSSPRTGGSDTQYF.